This TCR beta chain was captured in a study of T-cell memory formation after mild COVID-19. Across the study: TCR clusters were mostly donor specific.

Via MiXCR, TCRdb re-called the 5' RACE reads, giving one row per CDR3 protein. This table holds more than 45,000 distinct CDR3 sequences, approximately 9% found once. This clonotype has ten or more counts. This CDR3 comprises 11 residues. Trimming took 2 bases from V and 4 from J, leaving 2 bases between them. Germline values: CDR1 ENHRY, CDR2 SYGVKD. The sequenced material came from PBMCs or a T cell subset sorted from them (not recorded which). This TCR derives from an adult woman who had mild COVID-19 (a few samples of this study predate the infection). Cell type and time point are not known. This rearrangement joins TRBV10-3 to TRBJ2-5; D unresolved. In DNA form, the CDR3 reads TGTGCCATCAGTGAGGCAGAGACCCAGTACTTC. Translated, it gives CAISEAETQYF.